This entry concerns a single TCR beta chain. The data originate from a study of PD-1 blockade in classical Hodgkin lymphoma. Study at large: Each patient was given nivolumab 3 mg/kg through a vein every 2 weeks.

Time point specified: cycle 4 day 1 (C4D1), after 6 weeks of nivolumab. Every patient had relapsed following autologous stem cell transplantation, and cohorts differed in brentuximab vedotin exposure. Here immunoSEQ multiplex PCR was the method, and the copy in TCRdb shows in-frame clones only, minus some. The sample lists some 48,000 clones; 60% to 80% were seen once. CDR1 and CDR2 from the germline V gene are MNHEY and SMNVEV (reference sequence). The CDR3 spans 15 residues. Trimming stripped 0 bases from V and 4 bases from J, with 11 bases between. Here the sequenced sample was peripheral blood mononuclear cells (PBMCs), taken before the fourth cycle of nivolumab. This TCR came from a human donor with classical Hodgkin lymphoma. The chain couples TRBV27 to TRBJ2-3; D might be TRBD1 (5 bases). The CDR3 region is CASSLSGRAADTQYF. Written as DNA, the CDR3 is TGTGCCAGCAGTTTATCGGGCAGGGCGGCAGATACGCAGTATTTT.